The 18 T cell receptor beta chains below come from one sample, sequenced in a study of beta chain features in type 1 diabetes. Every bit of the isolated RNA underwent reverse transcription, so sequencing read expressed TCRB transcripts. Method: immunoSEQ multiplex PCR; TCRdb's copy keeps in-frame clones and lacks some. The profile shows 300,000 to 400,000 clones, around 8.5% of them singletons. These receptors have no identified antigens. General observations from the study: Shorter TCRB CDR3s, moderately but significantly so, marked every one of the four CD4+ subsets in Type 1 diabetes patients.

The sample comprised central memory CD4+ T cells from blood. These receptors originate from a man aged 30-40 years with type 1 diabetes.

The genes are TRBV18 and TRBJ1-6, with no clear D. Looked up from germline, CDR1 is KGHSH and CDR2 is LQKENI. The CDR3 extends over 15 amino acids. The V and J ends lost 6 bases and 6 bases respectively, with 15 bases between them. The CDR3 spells CASSIGSDSNSPLHF. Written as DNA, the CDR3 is TGTGCCAGCTCGATTGGTTCTGATTCTAATTCACCCCTCCACTTT.

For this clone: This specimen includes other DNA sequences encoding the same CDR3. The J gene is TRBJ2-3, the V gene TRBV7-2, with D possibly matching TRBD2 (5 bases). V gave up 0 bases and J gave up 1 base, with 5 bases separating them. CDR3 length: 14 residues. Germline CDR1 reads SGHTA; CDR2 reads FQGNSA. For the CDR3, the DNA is TGTGCCAGCAGCTTAGCCGGGGGCACAGATACGCAGTATTTT. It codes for CASSLAGGTDTQYF.

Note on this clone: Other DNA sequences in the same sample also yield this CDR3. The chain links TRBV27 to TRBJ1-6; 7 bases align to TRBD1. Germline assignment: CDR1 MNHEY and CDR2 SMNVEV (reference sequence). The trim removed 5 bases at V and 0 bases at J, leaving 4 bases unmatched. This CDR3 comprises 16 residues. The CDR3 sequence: CASSPTGSSYNSPLHF. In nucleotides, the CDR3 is TGTGCCAGCAGTCCGACAGGGAGCTCCTATAATTCACCCCTCCACTTT.

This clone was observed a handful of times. The DNA for the CDR3 is TGTGCCAGCAGTTACTCTCTCTGGGACTCTGGCTACACCTTC. Residues: CASSYSLWDSGYTF. The chain recombines TRBV6-5 with TRBJ1-2; possibly TRBD1 for D (5 bases). This CDR3 is built from 14 residues. Trimming pared 0 bases from V and 7 bases from J, leaving 12 bases between. Per the germline V gene, CDR1 is MNHEY and CDR2 is SVGAGI.

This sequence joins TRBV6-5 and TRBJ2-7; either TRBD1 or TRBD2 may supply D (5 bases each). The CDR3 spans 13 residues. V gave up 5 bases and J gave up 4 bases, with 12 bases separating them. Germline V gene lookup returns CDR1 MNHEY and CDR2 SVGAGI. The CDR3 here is CASSERGPYEQYF. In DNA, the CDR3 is TGTGCCAGCAGTGAAAGGGGACCGTACGAGCAGTACTTC.

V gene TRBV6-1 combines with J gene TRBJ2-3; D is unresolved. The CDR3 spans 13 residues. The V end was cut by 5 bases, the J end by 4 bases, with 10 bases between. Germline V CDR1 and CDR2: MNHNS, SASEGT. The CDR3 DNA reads TGTGCCAGCAGTCTTCAGTGGCCAGATACGCAGTATTTT. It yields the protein CASSLQWPDTQYF.

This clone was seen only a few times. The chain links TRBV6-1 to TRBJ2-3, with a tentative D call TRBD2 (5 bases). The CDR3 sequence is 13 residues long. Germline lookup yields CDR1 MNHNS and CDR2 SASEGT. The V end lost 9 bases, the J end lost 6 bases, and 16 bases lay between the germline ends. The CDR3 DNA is TGTGCCAGTTCGCCAACACCGGGGGATACGCAGTATTTT. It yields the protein CASSPTPGDTQYF.

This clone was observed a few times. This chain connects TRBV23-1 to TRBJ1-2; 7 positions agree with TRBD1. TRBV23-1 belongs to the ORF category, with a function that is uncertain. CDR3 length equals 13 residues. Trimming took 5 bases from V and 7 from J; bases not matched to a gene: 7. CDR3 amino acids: CASSKPGGGGYTF. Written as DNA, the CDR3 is TGCGCCAGCAGTAAGCCAGGGGGAGGTGGCTACACCTTC.

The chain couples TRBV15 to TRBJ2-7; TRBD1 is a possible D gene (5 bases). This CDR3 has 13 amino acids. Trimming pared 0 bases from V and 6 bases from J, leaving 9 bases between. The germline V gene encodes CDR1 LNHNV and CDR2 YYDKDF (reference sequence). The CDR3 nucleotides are TGTGCCACCAGCAGAGACAGGGAACGCGAGCAGTACTTC. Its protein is CATSRDREREQYF. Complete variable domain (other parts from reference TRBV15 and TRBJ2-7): DAMVIQNPRYQVTQFGKPVTLSCSQTLNHNVMYWYQQKSSQAPKLLFHYYDKDFNNEADTPDNFQSRRPNTSFCFLDIRSPGLGDTAMYLCATSRDREREQYFGPGTRLTVT.

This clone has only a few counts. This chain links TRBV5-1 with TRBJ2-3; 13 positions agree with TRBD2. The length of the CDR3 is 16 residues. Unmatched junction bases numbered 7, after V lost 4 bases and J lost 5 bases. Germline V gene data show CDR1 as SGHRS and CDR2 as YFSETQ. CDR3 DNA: TGCGCCAGCAGCCCAAGACTAGCGGGGGGCCAAGATACGCAGTATTTT. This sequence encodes CASSPRLAGGQDTQYF.

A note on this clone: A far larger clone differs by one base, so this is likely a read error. The CDR3 DNA reads TGTGCCAGCAGTGACAGGAACTACGAGCAGTACTTC. This gives the protein CASSDRNYEQYF. The chain couples TRBV6-5 to TRBJ2-7; TRBD1 might be the D (6 bases). V was clipped by 5 bases and J by 3 bases, with 8 bases between them. Germline V gives CDR1 MNHEY, CDR2 SVGAGI. There are 12 residues in the CDR3.

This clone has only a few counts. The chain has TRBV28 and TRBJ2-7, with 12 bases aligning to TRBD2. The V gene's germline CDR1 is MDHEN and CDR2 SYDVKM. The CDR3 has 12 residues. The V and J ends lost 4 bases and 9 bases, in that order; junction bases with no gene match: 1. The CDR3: CASSSGLAGQYF. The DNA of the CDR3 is TGTGCCAGCAGTTCGGGACTAGCGGGGCAGTACTTC. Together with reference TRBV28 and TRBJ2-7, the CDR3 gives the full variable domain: DVKVTQSSRYLVKRTGEKVFLECVQDMDHENMFWYRQDPGLGLRLIYFSYDVKMKEKGDIPEGYSVSREKKERFSLILESASTNQTSMYLCASSSGLAGQYFGPGTRLTVT.

The CDR3 reads CASSFSGSRNQPQHF. The CDR3 coding sequence is TGTGCCAGCAGCTTTTCGGGCAGCCGAAATCAGCCCCAGCATTTT. The chain combines TRBV5-8 with TRBJ1-5; D not resolved. Germline values: CDR1 SGHTS, CDR2 YDEGEE. The CDR3 totals 15 residues. Between the trimmed V and J ends, which lost 2 bases and 4 bases, there was a span of 13 bases.

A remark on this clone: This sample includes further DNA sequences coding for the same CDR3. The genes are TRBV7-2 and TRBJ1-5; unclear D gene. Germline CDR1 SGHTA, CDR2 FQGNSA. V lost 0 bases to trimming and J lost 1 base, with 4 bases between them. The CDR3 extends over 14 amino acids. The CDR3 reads CASSLAGSNQPQHF. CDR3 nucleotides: TGTGCCAGCAGCTTAGCAGGGAGCAATCAGCCCCAGCATTTT.

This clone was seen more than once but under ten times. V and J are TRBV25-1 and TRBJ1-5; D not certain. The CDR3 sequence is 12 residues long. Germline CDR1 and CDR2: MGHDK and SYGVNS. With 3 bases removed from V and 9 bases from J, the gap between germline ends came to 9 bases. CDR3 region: CASSDGVGPQHF. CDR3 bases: TGTGCCAGCAGTGATGGTGTGGGGCCCCAGCATTTT.

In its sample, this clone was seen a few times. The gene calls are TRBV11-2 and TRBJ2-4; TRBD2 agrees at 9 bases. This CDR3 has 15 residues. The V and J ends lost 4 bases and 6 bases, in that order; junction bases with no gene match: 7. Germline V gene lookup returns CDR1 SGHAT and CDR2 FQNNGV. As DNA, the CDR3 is TGTGCCAGCAGCTCGGCAGCGGGGGGAGGAAACATTCAGTACTTC. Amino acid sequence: CASSSAAGGGNIQYF.

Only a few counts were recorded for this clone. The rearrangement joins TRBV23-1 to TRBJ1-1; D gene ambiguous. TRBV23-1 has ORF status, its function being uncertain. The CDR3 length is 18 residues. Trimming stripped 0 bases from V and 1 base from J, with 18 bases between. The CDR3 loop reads CASSQSKERPLKNTEAFF. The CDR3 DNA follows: TGCGCCAGCAGTCAATCAAAGGAAAGACCACTCAAGAACACTGAAGCTTTCTTT.

CDR3 protein: CASRLQENQPQHF. The CDR3 nucleotides are TGTGCCAGCAGACTACAGGAGAATCAGCCCCAGCATTTT. J is TRBJ1-5 and V is TRBV6-5, with D possibly TRBD1 on 5 matching bases. Germline V gene lookup returns CDR1 MNHEY and CDR2 SVGAGI. V was pared by 6 bases and J by 4 bases, with 10 bases between. The CDR3 contains 13 residues.